This TCR beta chain was sequenced in a study of T cells in Graves' hyperthyroidism and ophthalmopathy. About the research overall: Once the initial diagnosis was made, peripheral blood was obtained before any treatment.

General study results and limits: Blood also contained most expanded thyroid clonotypes above 0.001.

The CDR3 loop spans 13 amino acids. Germline lookup yields CDR1 MNHEY and CDR2 SMNVEV (reference sequence). Trimming took off 3 bases at V and 2 bases at J, with 7 bases between the two ends. Template material for amplifying TCR beta CDR3 regions consisted of RNA transcripts. An initial round of RT-PCR targeting the TCR CDR3 relied on the HTBI primer set. MiXCR, applied by TCRdb to the multiplex PCR reads, yields one record per CDR3 protein. Here the sample spans roughly 350,000 distinct CDR3 sequences, about 14% being singletons. Many counts were recorded for this clonotype. What it recognizes is unknown.

V is TRBV27 and J is TRBJ1-2, with D uncertain. The sequenced material came from blood. This sequence originates from a woman in her twenties or thirties with Graves' hyperthyroidism. CDR3 amino acids: CASSLRENYGYTF. In DNA form, the CDR3 reads TGTGCCAGCAGTTTGAGGGAGAACTATGGCTACACCTTC.